Presented here are 23 T cell receptor beta chains from one specimen sequenced in a study of cytomegalovirus exposure and HLA in healthy donors (TCRdb year 2017). The receptor library was made with the immunoSEQ multiplex PCR assay. For the multiplex PCR, a mixture combining 60 forward primers for TCR Vbeta segments and 13 reverse primers for TCR Jbeta segments was used. In TCRdb, the immuneACCESS table is reduced to in-frame sequences with V and J assigned. These tables do not hold every clone; where another copy was compared, an unresolved V gene accounts for under half, and the others remain unexplained. In this sample the table shows 130,000 to 150,000 clones, nearly 80% of which occur a single time. The ten largest clonotypes hold 4.5% to 6.5% of the sample. Sample: PBMCs. The source is a male donor in good health and CMV-seronegative.

This clone showed up just once. The chain joins TRBV4-1 to TRBJ2-2; D uncertain. The CDR3 runs to 15 residues. V was shortened by 1 base and J by 2 bases, with 8 bases between the two germline ends. Per the germline V gene, CDR1 is MGHRA and CDR2 is YSYEKL. CDR3 in DNA: TGCGCCAGCAGCCAAGTTGGCCTTAACACCGGGGAGCTGTTTTTT. Translation: CASSQVGLNTGELFF.

In its sample, this clone was seen a few times. The V gene is TRBV5-6, the J gene TRBJ1-4; D not certain. This CDR3 has 14 amino acids. The V end was cut by 1 base, the J end by 8 bases, with 12 bases between. Per the germline V gene, CDR1 is SGHDT and CDR2 is YYEEEE. The CDR3, as DNA: TGTGCCAGCAGCTTGCGAGGGATCGGAGAAAAACTGTTTTTT. The encoded protein is CASSLRGIGEKLFF.

This chain uses TRBV28 with TRBJ1-2; tentatively, D is TRBD1 (6 bases). Germline lookup yields CDR1 MDHEN and CDR2 SYDVKM. The CDR3 is made up of 13 amino acids. Trimming shortened V by 3 bases and J by 6 bases, and 11 bases separated the two germline ends. The CDR3 nucleotides read TGTGCCAGCAGTTTCGGACAGTCGAATGGCTACACCTTC. Encoded protein: CASSFGQSNGYTF.

This clone is classed as medium-sized. The chain couples TRBV7-9 to TRBJ2-2, with D possibly being TRBD2 (6 bases). Trimming cost V 5 bases and J 7 bases, with 20 bases left between them. Germline V gene lookup returns CDR1 SEHNR and CDR2 FQNEAQ (reference sequence). The CDR3 is 16 amino acids. The CDR3 spells CASSTTVSGDGGELFF. CDR3 DNA sequence: TGTGCCAGCAGCACAACCGTTTCGGGGGACGGCGGGGAGCTGTTTTTT.

This chain uses TRBV9 with TRBJ1-3, with D unclear. The CDR3 is 16 residues long. V gave up 4 bases and J gave up 0 bases, with 14 bases separating them. CDR1 and CDR2 from the germline V gene are SGDLS and YYNGEE. Here the CDR3 reads CASSPRPQASGNTIYF. The CDR3, as DNA: TGTGCCAGCAGCCCCCGCCCCCAAGCCTCTGGAAACACCATATATTTT.

This rearrangement joins TRBV5-5 to TRBJ1-1; D unclear. The CDR3 consists of 12 residues. Germline lookup yields CDR1 SGHKS and CDR2 YYEKEE (reference sequence). V was cut by 5 bases and J by 0 bases, with 5 bases left in between. The CDR3 here is CASSSVNTEAFF. CDR3 sequence (DNA): TGTGCCAGCAGTTCAGTGAACACTGAAGCTTTCTTT.

This sequence joins TRBV7-9 and TRBJ1-6, with TRBD1 as a possible D gene (5 bases). Germline CDR1 reads SEHNR; CDR2 reads FQNEAQ (reference sequence). Between the trimmed V and J ends, which lost 4 bases and 10 bases, there was a span of 17 bases. The length of the CDR3 is 15 residues. CDR3: CASSSLGGGSSPLHF. The DNA for the CDR3 is TGTGCCAGCAGCTCCCTGGGGGGTGGGAGCTCACCCCTCCACTTT.

V usage is TRBV6-1 and J usage is TRBJ1-2; maybe TRBD1 (6 bases). The V end was cut by 3 bases, the J end by 4 bases, with 9 bases between. CDR1 MNHNS and CDR2 SASEGT come from the germline V gene. The CDR3 sequence is 13 residues long. The CDR3 protein is CASSDLDSYGYTF. As DNA, the CDR3 is TGTGCCAGCAGTGATCTGGACAGCTATGGCTACACCTTC.

The chain is built from TRBV11-2 and TRBJ1-1; D is uncertain. This CDR3 comprises 13 residues. Deletions cut 5 bases from V and 0 bases from J, with 7 bases between. Germline V lookup: CDR1 SGHAT, CDR2 FQNNGV. This CDR3 reads CASSIYMNTEAFF. The DNA for the CDR3 is TGTGCCAGCAGCATTTACATGAACACTGAAGCTTTCTTT.

V is TRBV7-2 and J is TRBJ1-1, with D possibly TRBD1 on 5 matching bases. Germline V gene sequence: CDR1 SGHTA, CDR2 FQGNSA. This CDR3 spans 13 amino acids. V was shortened by 5 bases and J by 4 bases, with 11 bases between the two germline ends. The CDR3 protein is CASSPRVSTEAFF. The CDR3 DNA reads TGTGCCAGCAGCCCCAGGGTAAGCACTGAAGCTTTCTTT.

The chain is built from TRBV7-2 and TRBJ1-2, with unresolved D. V was clipped by 5 bases and J by 8 bases, with 18 bases between them. The CDR3 is 14 amino acids. Germline CDR1 is SGHTA and CDR2 is FQGNSA. The DNA for the CDR3 is TGTGCCAGCAGCCTCTTTCAGACCCCGGAGGGCTACACCTTC. As protein: CASSLFQTPEGYTF.

Comments on this clone: An end of the junction differs from the germline gene, which may be a read error. The chain combines TRBV4-1 with TRBJ1-6; D remains unclear. Germline assignment: CDR1 MGHRA and CDR2 YSYEKL. This CDR3 comprises 14 residues. The CDR3 region has the DNA TGCGCCAGCAGCCACCTTGGGCGTAATCCACCCCTCCACTTT. Protein sequence: CASSHLGRNPPLHF.

The chain combines TRBV7-8 with TRBJ1-1; D is ambiguous. CDR3 size: 13 residues. Germline CDR1 and CDR2: SGHVS and FQNEAQ. Deletions cut 3 bases from V and 1 base from J, with 6 bases between. The CDR3, as DNA: TGTGCCAGCAGCTTTCGGGAGAACACTGAAGCTTTCTTT. Amino acid sequence: CASSFRENTEAFF.

The gene calls are TRBV28 and TRBJ1-2; D unresolved. The V gene's germline CDR1 is MDHEN and CDR2 SYDVKM. The length of the CDR3 is 13 residues. Trimming left V 4 bases short and J 2 bases short, with 8 bases between. As DNA, the CDR3 is TGTGCCAGCAGTTCGGGTCGGAACTATGGCTACACCTTC. It yields the protein CASSSGRNYGYTF.

The rearrangement joins TRBV18 to TRBJ2-6; maybe TRBD2 (6 bases). The CDR3 has 16 amino acids. Trimming stripped 4 bases from V and 0 bases from J, with 10 bases between. CDR1 is KGHSH and CDR2 is LQKENI in the germline V gene. The CDR3 DNA follows: TGTGCCAGCTCACGCGGGGTCGACTCTGGGGCCAACGTCCTGACTTTC. It codes for CASSRGVDSGANVLTF.

The V and J genes are TRBV15 and TRBJ2-1, with TRBD1 identical over 9 bases. This CDR3 has 16 amino acids. V shed 1 base and J 1 base; nucleotides not matched to a gene: 2. Germline V gene lookup returns CDR1 LNHNV and CDR2 YYDKDF (reference sequence). Written as DNA, the CDR3 is TGTGCCACCAGCAGAGGAGACAGGGGGTCCTACAATGAGCAGTTCTTC. This encodes CATSRGDRGSYNEQFF.

This clone was counted once. This CDR3 is CASSPQREQRLLNYGYTF. The CDR3, as DNA: TGCGCCAGCAGCCCCCAGAGGGAACAACGACTACTCAACTATGGCTACACCTTC. This chain links TRBV4-3 with TRBJ1-2; D is unclear. CDR3 length: 18 residues. In germline, CDR1 is LGHNA, CDR2 YSLEER. V dropped 4 bases and J dropped 2 bases, with 23 bases sitting between them.

The chain links TRBV15 to TRBJ1-1; D gene unclear. The CDR3 is made up of 13 amino acids. The V gene's germline CDR1 is LNHNV and CDR2 YYDKDF (reference sequence). Trimming took 2 bases from V and 9 from J, leaving 13 bases between them. As DNA, the CDR3 is TGTGCCACCAGCAGACCGACACCGGTGAAAGCTTTCTTT. It translates to CATSRPTPVKAFF.

This clone was recorded a few times. The chain has TRBV28 and TRBJ2-1, with 9 nucleotides matching TRBD2. The CDR3 runs 14 residues. The junction had 7 bases not matched to a gene; V was cut back by 6 bases and J by 7 bases. Germline CDR1 MDHEN, CDR2 SYDVKM. The CDR3 region has the DNA TGTGCCAGCAGCATTGCGGGGGGGGGTAATGAGCAGTTCTTC. Its translation is CASSIAGGGNEQFF.

This clone appeared once. This chain uses TRBV28 with TRBJ1-2, with unresolved D. The germline V and J ends were trimmed by 2 bases and 5 bases, with 6 bases remaining between them. The germline V gene has CDR1 MDHEN and CDR2 SYDVKM. The CDR3 sequence is 12 residues long. In DNA, the CDR3 is TGTGCCAGCAGTTTAACGGGTTATGGCTACACCTTC. Translation gives CASSLTGYGYTF.

The chain has TRBV6-5 and TRBJ2-5; a possible D gene is TRBD2 (6 bases). The V end was cut by 6 bases, the J end by 4 bases, with 18 bases between. Germline lookup yields CDR1 MNHEY and CDR2 SVGAGI. The CDR3 extends over 15 amino acids. The CDR3 is CASRSTGTGRETQYF. DNA for the CDR3: TGTGCCAGCAGGTCGACCGGGACTGGGAGAGAGACCCAGTACTTC.

To note about this clone: Other DNA variants within this sample encode the same CDR3. The rearrangement links TRBV28 to TRBJ1-3; no clear D gene. V shed 3 bases and J shed 0 bases, with 6 bases lying between them. Germline V gene data show CDR1 as MDHEN and CDR2 as SYDVKM. CDR3 length: 14 amino acids. The CDR3 coding sequence is TGTGCCAGCAGTTTCGGAGGCTCTGGAAACACCATATATTTT. Its translation: CASSFGGSGNTIYF.

This clone was counted a single time. V gene TRBV7-7 combines with J gene TRBJ2-3, with TRBD2 identical over 9 bases. Trimming removed 5 bases from V and 5 bases from J; junction bases left unmatched: 5. CDR3 length: 14 amino acids. CDR1 and CDR2 (germline): SSHAT, FNYEAQ (reference sequence). CDR3 nucleotide sequence: TGTGCCAGCAGCCCGGGACTAGCAATAGATACGCAGTATTTT. Protein: CASSPGLAIDTQYF. The variable domain in full, completed from reference TRBV7-7 and TRBJ2-3, reads GAGVSQSPRYKVTKRGQDVTLRCDPISSHATLYWYQQALGQGPEFLTYFNYEAQPDKSGLPSDRFSAERPEGSISTLTIQRTEQRDSAMYRCASSPGLAIDTQYFGPGTRLTVL.